The 26 T cell receptor beta chains presented below share a single source sample, sequenced in a study of control samples from healthy donors and cancer patients. The assay was immunoSEQ multiplex PCR, and TCRdb's table has in-frame clones only and misses some. The data show 120,000 or so clones, over 75% seen once. Sample: blood. The receptors were gathered from a man aged 60-69 years in good health.

The chain uses TRBV5-4 and TRBJ1-2; no clear D gene. With 1 base removed from V and 4 bases from J, the gap between germline ends came to 8 bases. Per germline, CDR1 SGHNT and CDR2 YYREEE (reference sequence). This CDR3 contains 13 residues. CDR3 in DNA: TGTGCCAGCAGCTTGAGCAGGCTCTATGGCTACACCTTC. It translates to CASSLSRLYGYTF.

This clone was detected only a few times. This sequence joins TRBV7-6 and TRBJ2-5, with 12 bases matching TRBD2. This CDR3 spans 17 amino acids. After removal of 2 bases from V and 2 bases from J, the junction contained 6 bases not matched to a gene. CDR1 is SGHVS, CDR2 FNYEAQ, per germline. The CDR3 reads CASSLNRLAGVQETQYF. CDR3 coding DNA: TGTGCCAGCAGCTTAAATCGACTAGCGGGGGTACAAGAGACCCAGTACTTC.

The J gene is TRBJ2-2, the V gene TRBV15; possibly TRBD1 for D (6 bases). The CDR3 runs 15 residues. The germline V and J ends were trimmed by 1 base and 4 bases, with 10 bases remaining between them. In germline, CDR1 is LNHNV, CDR2 YYDKDF (reference sequence). The CDR3 here is CATSRGDTRTGELFF. DNA for the CDR3: TGTGCCACCAGCAGAGGGGACACCCGCACCGGGGAGCTGTTTTTT. Full variable domain (outside the CDR3, taken from reference TRBV15 and TRBJ2-2): DAMVIQNPRYQVTQFGKPVTLSCSQTLNHNVMYWYQQKSSQAPKLLFHYYDKDFNNEADTPDNFQSRRPNTSFCFLDIRSPGLGDTAMYLCATSRGDTRTGELFFGEGSRLTVL.

V and J are TRBV7-9 and TRBJ2-5; 7 positions agree with TRBD1. Trimming at V came to 3 bases and at J to 1 base, leaving 5 bases not matched to a gene. The germline V gene encodes CDR1 SEHNR and CDR2 FQNEAQ (reference sequence). The length of the CDR3 is 15 residues. CDR3 residues: CASSFFRDSQETQYF. In nucleotides, the CDR3 is TGTGCCAGCAGCTTTTTTCGGGACAGCCAAGAGACCCAGTACTTC.

This sequence joins TRBV27 and TRBJ1-6; 7 nucleotides agree with TRBD1. Germline CDR1 MNHEY, CDR2 SMNVEV (reference sequence). CDR3 length: 18 amino acids. With V trimmed by 5 bases and J by 6 bases, 16 bases remained unmatched. Here the CDR3 reads CASSNRDSISWLNSPLHF. CDR3 DNA: TGTGCCAGCAGTAACCGGGACAGCATTTCTTGGCTTAATTCACCCCTCCACTTT.

This clone has just one count. V gene TRBV3-1 (or the pseudogene TRBV3-2) combines with J gene TRBJ2-5; 9 nucleotides agree with TRBD1. Germline V gives CDR1 LGHDT, CDR2 YNNKEL (reference sequence). The CDR3 is 16 amino acids. Trimming took 4 bases from V and 3 from J; bases not matched to a gene: 9. This CDR3 is CASSRLGQGREETQYF. For the CDR3, the DNA is TGTGCCAGCAGCCGTTTGGGACAGGGACGCGAAGAGACCCAGTACTTC.

The chain combines TRBV4-1 with TRBJ1-2, with 7 positions matching TRBD1. The CDR3 covers 14 residues. The germline V gene has CDR1 MGHRA and CDR2 YSYEKL. V lost 4 bases to trimming and J lost 5 bases; unmatched junction nucleotides: 7. CDR3 residues: CASSPQTGPYGYTF. The CDR3 DNA sequence: TGCGCCAGCAGCCCACAGACAGGGCCGTATGGCTACACCTTC.

This rearrangement joins TRBV5-1 to TRBJ2-7, with 8 positions matching TRBD1. This CDR3 is 15 amino acids long. J gave up 1 base and V 3 bases, and 6 bases lay outside the gene matches. Germline values: CDR1 SGHRS, CDR2 YFSETQ. The CDR3 DNA is TGCGCCAGCAGCTGGTCCGGGACAGGATCCTACGAGCAGTACTTC. This translates into CASSWSGTGSYEQYF.

V usage is TRBV30 and J usage is TRBJ1-5, with D perhaps matching TRBD1 (6 bases). Trimming cost V 0 bases and J 5 bases, with 11 bases left between them. This CDR3 is built from 14 residues. Germline V lookup: CDR1 GTSNPN, CDR2 SVGIG (reference sequence). The CDR3 coding sequence is TGTGCCTGGAGTGTACTACAGGGAGATCAGCCCCAGCATTTT. It translates to CAWSVLQGDQPQHF.

The chain joins TRBV11-2 to TRBJ1-1; 7 bases map to TRBD1. Losses at the gene ends were 6 bases for V and 5 bases for J; bases not matched to a gene: 3. The CDR3 loop spans 12 amino acids. Germline CDR1 SGHAT, CDR2 FQNNGV. CDR3 nucleotide sequence: TGTGCCAGCAGGACAGGGAGTACTGAAGCTTTCTTT. Protein product: CASRTGSTEAFF. The entire variable domain, with the rest obtained from reference TRBV11-2 and TRBJ1-1, is as follows: EAGVAQSPRYKIIEKRQSVAFWCNPISGHATLYWYQQILGQGPKLLIQFQNNGVVDDSQLPKDRFSAERLKGVDSTLKIQPAKLEDSAVYLCASRTGSTEAFFGQGTRLTVV.

This clone has a single count. The V and J genes are TRBV6-5 and TRBJ2-6, with TRBD2 identical over 7 bases. Germline V gives CDR1 MNHEY, CDR2 SVGAGI. Unmatched junction bases numbered 4, after V lost 8 bases and J lost 0 bases. The CDR3 totals 15 residues. The CDR3 protein is CASAGGSSGANVLTF. The CDR3, as DNA: TGTGCCAGCGCCGGGGGGAGCTCTGGGGCCAACGTCCTGACTTTC.

There are a few counts of this clone. CDR3 sequence reads: CASSFTGRVWEQYF. In nucleotides, the CDR3 is TGTGCCAGCAGTTTTACGGGCCGGGTTTGGGAGCAGTACTTC. This chain connects TRBV27 to TRBJ2-7; D ambiguous. The V gene lost 3 bases and the J gene lost 7 bases, with 16 bases spanning the gap. Germline values: CDR1 MNHEY, CDR2 SMNVEV (reference sequence). The CDR3 is made up of 14 amino acids.

The chain employs TRBV6-5 and TRBJ2-1; maybe TRBD1 (5 bases). The CDR3 length is 13 residues. Germline CDR1 and CDR2: MNHEY and SVGAGI. V lost 6 bases and J lost 6, with 12 bases in between. The CDR3 sequence: CASRRDSLNEQFF. CDR3 nucleotide sequence: TGTGCCAGCAGACGAGACAGCCTCAATGAGCAGTTCTTC.

The CDR3 coding sequence is TGTGCCAGCAGTACAGGACGGCACTATGGCTACACCTTC. This sequence encodes CASSTGRHYGYTF. The rearrangement joins TRBV6-5 to TRBJ1-2, with D maybe TRBD1 (5 bases). V was cut by 5 bases and J by 3 bases, with 10 bases left in between. Germline lookup yields CDR1 MNHEY and CDR2 SVGAGI. This CDR3 has 13 residues.

The chain is built from TRBV18 and TRBJ1-2; TRBD1 agrees at 8 bases. There are 13 residues in the CDR3. Germline CDR1 is KGHSH and CDR2 is LQKENI. V was clipped by 3 bases and J by 8 bases; unmatched bases: 5. CDR3: CASSPGQGWGYTF. The CDR3 nucleotides are TGTGCCAGCTCACCCGGACAGGGCTGGGGCTACACCTTC.

Comments on this clone: Distinct nucleotide sequences in the sample also encode this CDR3. The rearrangement joins TRBV7-2 to TRBJ2-7; tentative D call: TRBD2 (5 bases). The V gene lost 1 base and the J gene lost 2 bases, with 6 bases spanning the gap. CDR1 and CDR2 (germline): SGHTA, FQGNSA. This CDR3 spans 13 amino acids. CDR3 protein: CASSLGTPYEQYF. The DNA for the CDR3 is TGTGCCAGCAGCTTAGGGACTCCCTACGAGCAGTACTTC.

The chain recombines TRBV28 with TRBJ1-6; a possible D gene is TRBD1 (6 bases). The V gene lost 3 bases and the J gene lost 10 bases, with 25 bases spanning the gap. The CDR3 is 18 amino acids. CDR1 is MDHEN, CDR2 SYDVKM, per germline. This chain's CDR3 is CASSFWKRGLRVGSPLHF. The CDR3 DNA reads as TGTGCCAGCAGTTTTTGGAAGAGGGGGTTGAGGGTCGGATCACCCCTCCACTTT.

The V call is TRBV3-1 (or the pseudogene TRBV3-2), the J call TRBJ1-1; D is ambiguous. The CDR3 covers 14 residues. Trimming stripped 2 bases from V and 1 base from J, with 8 bases between. Germline V gives CDR1 LGHDT, CDR2 YNNKEL (reference sequence). The CDR3 region is CASSQLRQNTEAFF. As DNA, the CDR3 is TGTGCCAGCAGCCAATTGAGGCAGAACACTGAAGCTTTCTTT.

The J gene is TRBJ1-1, the V gene TRBV18; D ambiguous. CDR1 is KGHSH and CDR2 is LQKENI in the germline V gene. V dropped 4 bases and J dropped 6 bases, with 18 bases sitting between them. This CDR3 is 15 amino acids long. The CDR3 loop reads CASSHTAGSVAEAFF. The CDR3 bases are TGTGCCAGCTCACACACGGCCGGGTCGGTGGCTGAAGCTTTCTTT.

The V and J genes are TRBV19 and TRBJ1-2; the D is unclear. The ends were cut back, 1 base at V and 2 bases at J, with 5 bases in the middle. CDR3 length equals 13 residues. The germline V gene encodes CDR1 LNHDA and CDR2 SQIVND (reference sequence). As DNA, the CDR3 is TGTGCCAGTAGTATAGGGGGAAACTATGGCTACACCTTC. Protein product: CASSIGGNYGYTF.

This chain connects TRBV5-6 to TRBJ2-7; D possibly uses TRBD1 or TRBD2 (6 bases each). The CDR3 sequence is 16 residues long. Trimming removed 4 bases from V and 6 bases from J, with 23 bases in between. Germline V gives CDR1 SGHDT, CDR2 YYEEEE. CDR3 in DNA: TGTGCCAGCAGCCTCTTGGGGGGCGCAGGTGGTGTCGAGCAGTACTTC. Translating it yields CASSLLGGAGGVEQYF.

This chain uses TRBV10-3 with TRBJ1-5; a possible D gene is TRBD1 (5 bases). With 10 bases removed from V and 12 bases from J, the gap between germline ends came to 16 bases. This CDR3 region has 11 residues. CDR1 and CDR2 (germline): ENHRY, SYGVKD. The CDR3 protein is CATGAAGDQHF. In nucleotides, the CDR3 is TGTGCCACCGGGGCCGCGGGGGACCAGCATTTT.

The V gene is TRBV7-9, the J gene TRBJ2-2, with TRBD1 identical over 8 bases. The V gene end was trimmed by 3 bases and the J gene end by 9 bases; junction bases not matched to a gene: 12. This CDR3 has 16 residues. Germline V gene sequence: CDR1 SEHNR, CDR2 FQNEAQ (reference sequence). The CDR3 sequence: CASSFSTGTGARELFF. For the CDR3, the DNA is TGTGCCAGCAGCTTTTCGACCGGGACAGGAGCCCGGGAGCTGTTTTTT. Full variable domain (remainder filled in from reference TRBV7-9 and TRBJ2-2): DTGVSQNPRHKITKRGQNVTFRCDPISEHNRLYWYRQTLGQGPEFLTYFQNEAQLEKSRLLSDRFSAERPKGSFSTLEIQRTEQGDSAMYLCASSFSTGTGARELFFGEGSRLTVL.

This chain links TRBV6-5 with TRBJ2-7; D is possibly TRBD2 (5 bases). The CDR3 consists of 11 residues. Germline V gene lookup returns CDR1 MNHEY and CDR2 SVGAGI. The V and J ends lost 8 bases and 7 bases respectively, with 12 bases between them. CDR3 coding DNA: TGTGCCAGCCTGCGTCCGGGAGAGCAGTACTTC. Its translation: CASLRPGEQYF.

This clone was counted once. V is TRBV3-1 (or the pseudogene TRBV3-2) and J is TRBJ2-5, with D perhaps TRBD1 (6 bases). The V and J ends lost 1 base and 4 bases respectively, with 16 bases between them. The CDR3 spans 16 residues. Germline-derived CDR1 and CDR2 are LGHDT and YNNKEL (reference sequence). CDR3 in DNA: TGTGCCAGCAGCCAAGCCTGGACAGTCAGGGGAGAGACCCAGTACTTC. Translated: CASSQAWTVRGETQYF.

V is TRBV29-1 and J is TRBJ1-1; D might be TRBD1 (5 bases). The V gene lost 2 bases and the J gene lost 4 bases, with 17 bases spanning the gap. The germline V gene has CDR1 SQVTM and CDR2 ANQGSEA. The CDR3 length is 15 residues. As DNA, the CDR3 is TGCAGCGTTGAATATATCGACAGTAGAAGCACTGAAGCTTTCTTT. It yields the protein CSVEYIDSRSTEAFF.